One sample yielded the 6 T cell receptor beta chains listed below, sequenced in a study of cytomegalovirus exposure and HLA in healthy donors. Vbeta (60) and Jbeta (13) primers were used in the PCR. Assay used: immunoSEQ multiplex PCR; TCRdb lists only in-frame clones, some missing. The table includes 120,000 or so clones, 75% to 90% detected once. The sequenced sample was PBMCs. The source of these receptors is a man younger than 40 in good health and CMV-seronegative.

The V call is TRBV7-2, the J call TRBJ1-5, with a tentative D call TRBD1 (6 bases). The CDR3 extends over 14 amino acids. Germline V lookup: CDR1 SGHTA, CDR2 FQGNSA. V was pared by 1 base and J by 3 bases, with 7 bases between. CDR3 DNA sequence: TGTGCCAGCAGCTTAGGGGACAACAATCAGCCCCAGCATTTT. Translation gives CASSLGDNNQPQHF.

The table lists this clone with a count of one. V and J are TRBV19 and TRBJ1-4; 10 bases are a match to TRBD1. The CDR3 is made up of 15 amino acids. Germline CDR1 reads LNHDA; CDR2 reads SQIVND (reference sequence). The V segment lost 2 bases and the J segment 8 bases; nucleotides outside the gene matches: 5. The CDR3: CASSIPGTGVEKLFF. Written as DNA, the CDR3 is TGTGCCAGTAGTATACCCGGGACAGGGGTGGAAAAACTGTTTTTT.

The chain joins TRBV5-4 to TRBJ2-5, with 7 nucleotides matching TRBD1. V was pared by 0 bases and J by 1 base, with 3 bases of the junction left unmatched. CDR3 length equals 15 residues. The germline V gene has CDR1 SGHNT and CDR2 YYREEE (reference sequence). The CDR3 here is CASSLATGPQETQYF. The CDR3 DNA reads TGTGCCAGCAGCTTGGCGACAGGGCCCCAAGAGACCCAGTACTTC.

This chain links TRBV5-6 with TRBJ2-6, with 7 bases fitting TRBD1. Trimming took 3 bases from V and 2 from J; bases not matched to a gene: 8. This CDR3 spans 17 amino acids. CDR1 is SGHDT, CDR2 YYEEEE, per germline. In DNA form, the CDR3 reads TGTGCCAGCAGCTCACTTTTTGACAGGGCTGGGGCCAACGTCCTGACTTTC. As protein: CASSSLFDRAGANVLTF.

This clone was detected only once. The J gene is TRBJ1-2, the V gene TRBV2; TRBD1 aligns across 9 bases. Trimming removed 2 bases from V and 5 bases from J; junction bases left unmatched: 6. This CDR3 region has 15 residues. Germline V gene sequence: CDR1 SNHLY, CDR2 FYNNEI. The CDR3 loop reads CASSEFDRGSYGYTF. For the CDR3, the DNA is TGTGCCAGCAGTGAATTCGACAGGGGGAGTTATGGCTACACCTTC.

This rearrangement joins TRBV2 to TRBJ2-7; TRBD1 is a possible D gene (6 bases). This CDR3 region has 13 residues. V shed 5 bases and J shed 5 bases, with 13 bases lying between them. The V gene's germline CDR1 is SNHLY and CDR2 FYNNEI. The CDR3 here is CASSYRAGDEQYF. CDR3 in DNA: TGTGCCAGCAGTTATAGGGCAGGGGACGAGCAGTACTTC.